This entry lists 30 T cell receptor beta chains sequenced from one sample in a study of CD8+ T cells in alopecia areata (dated 2018 in TCRdb). The library was obtained by the immunoSEQ multiplex PCR assay. RNA was extracted from all samples and reverse transcribed into cDNA, which served as template for TCR sequencing. TCRdb holds this immuneACCESS table with in-frame rearrangements only. Some clones are missing; in checked studies, unresolved V genes explain under half, and the rest has no known cause. The sample yields about 260,000 clones; about 60% were counted once. Of the sample, about 0.89% is held by the ten largest clones. This sample's treatment or condition label indicates: oral pan-JAK inhibitor, 5-10 mg twice daily. The sequencing used CD4+ T cells sorted from blood, collected around week 54, from a patient treated with tofacitinib. These receptors all stem from a human donor with alopecia areata.

This clone was seen a single time. This chain uses TRBV15 with TRBJ2-5; D might be TRBD1 (5 bases). Trimming took 0 bases from V and 3 from J, leaving 5 bases between them. CDR3 size: 13 residues. Per germline, CDR1 LNHNV and CDR2 YYDKDF (reference sequence). In DNA form, the CDR3 reads TGTGCCACCAGCAGAGACAGGGAAGAGACCCAGTACTTC. Translating it yields CATSRDREETQYF.

This clone was counted a single time. Here the CDR3 DNA reads TGTGCCAGCAGTTCAGGGGGCACTGGCAAAAACATTCAGTACTTC. Translation gives CASSSGGTGKNIQYF. The gene calls are TRBV27 and TRBJ2-4; TRBD1 agrees at 8 bases. J lost 3 bases, V lost 4 bases, and 5 bases had no gene match. The germline V gene has CDR1 MNHEY and CDR2 SMNVEV (reference sequence). The CDR3 sequence is 15 residues long.

The chain couples TRBV10-3 to TRBJ2-7; D unresolved. Germline CDR1 is ENHRY and CDR2 is SYGVKD. V was pared by 10 bases and J by 0 bases, with 10 bases between. The CDR3 totals 12 residues. The CDR3 spells CATTDASYEQYF. The DNA of the CDR3 is TGTGCCACTACGGACGCCTCCTACGAGCAGTACTTC.

J is TRBJ2-5 and V is TRBV6-1; TRBD2 matches at 10 bases. This CDR3 has 15 residues. From germline, CDR1 is MNHNS and CDR2 SASEGT. Trimming cost V 7 bases and J 6 bases; bases outside gene matches: 11. The CDR3 loop is CASTLRSGGAQTQYF. CDR3 in DNA: TGTGCCAGCACCCTACGGAGCGGGGGGGCACAGACCCAGTACTTC.

The V gene is TRBV30, the J gene TRBJ1-1; 11 bases align to TRBD1. Germline-derived CDR1 and CDR2 are GTSNPN and SVGIG (reference sequence). The CDR3 sequence is 13 residues long. The junction had 2 bases not matched to a gene; V was cut back by 4 bases and J by 4 bases. The CDR3 bases are TGTGCCTGGAACGGACAGGGGGCCACTGAAGCTTTCTTT. Its protein is CAWNGQGATEAFF.

The V and J genes are TRBV30 and TRBJ1-1; D gene unclear. The CDR3 runs 13 residues. Germline V gene lookup returns CDR1 GTSNPN and CDR2 SVGIG (reference sequence). V dropped 4 bases and J dropped 4 bases, with 13 bases sitting between them. CDR3 sequence (DNA): TGTGCCTGGATAGAGGAATTGGGCACTGAAGCTTTCTTT. Residues: CAWIEELGTEAFF.

The chain employs TRBV29-1 and TRBJ2-1; D uncertain. V gave up 7 bases and J gave up 0 bases, with 10 bases separating them. This CDR3 is built from 13 residues. Per germline, CDR1 SQVTM and CDR2 ANQGSEA. Here the CDR3 DNA reads TGCAGCGCCTCCGAGAGCTCCTACAATGAGCAGTTCTTC. Residues: CSASESSYNEQFF.

CDR3 DNA: TGTGCCAGCAGCTTAGAAGGTTGGAGTCAAGAGACCCAGTACTTC. Translated: CASSLEGWSQETQYF. The chain employs TRBV7-2 and TRBJ2-5; D call uncertain. Germline loops: CDR1 SGHTA, CDR2 FQGNSA. Trimming cost V 1 base and J 2 bases, with 11 bases left between them. The CDR3 consists of 15 residues.

This clone was seen at least ten times. This chain connects TRBV4-1 to TRBJ2-3; the match to TRBD1 covers 9 bases. CDR1 and CDR2 (germline): MGHRA, YSYEKL. CDR3 length: 16 residues. Trimming removed 4 bases from V and 4 bases from J; junction bases left unmatched: 9. The CDR3 DNA sequence: TGCGCCAGCAGCCCACTACTTAGACAGGGGGCAGATACGCAGTATTTT. It is translated as CASSPLLRQGADTQYF.

The V call is TRBV2, the J call TRBJ2-7, with D uncertain. The germline V and J ends were trimmed by 4 bases and 10 bases, with 11 bases remaining between them. CDR1 is SNHLY, CDR2 FYNNEI, per germline. The CDR3 runs to 11 residues. The CDR3 nucleotides are TGTGCCAGCAGTGGAGTGCGAGCACAGTACTTC. The encoded protein is CASSGVRAQYF.

The rearrangement joins TRBV25-1 to TRBJ2-7, with D possibly matching TRBD1 (6 bases). Per germline, CDR1 MGHDK and CDR2 SYGVNS. V was pared by 1 base and J by 3 bases, with 10 bases between. There are 14 residues in the CDR3. The DNA for the CDR3 is TGTGCCAGCAGTGAATCGTCACAGGGCTACGAGCAGTACTTC. As protein: CASSESSQGYEQYF.

J is TRBJ2-5 and V is TRBV30, with 9 positions matching TRBD2. Germline CDR1 is GTSNPN and CDR2 is SVGIG (reference sequence). V lost 5 bases to trimming and J lost 1 base; unmatched junction nucleotides: 20. CDR3 length: 19 residues. The CDR3 spells CAWGDPRGSGGLPQETQYF. DNA for the CDR3: TGTGCCTGGGGAGATCCTCGTGGTAGCGGGGGTCTGCCCCAAGAGACCCAGTACTTC.

J is TRBJ1-3 and V is TRBV6-5; the D is unclear. Germline assignment: CDR1 MNHEY and CDR2 SVGAGI. V dropped 6 bases and J dropped 1 base, with 13 bases sitting between them. The CDR3 length is 15 residues. The DNA for the CDR3 is TGTGCCAGCAGCACACGGGGTGAATCTGGAAACACCATATATTTT. This gives the protein CASSTRGESGNTIYF.

This chain links TRBV7-2 with TRBJ2-2; D gene ambiguous. V lost 9 bases, J lost 4 bases, and 9 bases lay in between. Germline V gene data show CDR1 as SGHTA and CDR2 as FQGNSA. The CDR3 loop spans 12 amino acids. CDR3 in DNA: TGTGCCAGTACCTTTTCCACCGGGGAGCTGTTTTTT. It codes for CASTFSTGELFF.

The V gene is TRBV7-3, the J gene TRBJ2-3; D remains unclear. V was shortened by 2 bases and J by 5 bases, with 14 bases between the two germline ends. The CDR3 contains 15 residues. The germline V gene has CDR1 SGHTA and CDR2 FQGTGA. Here the CDR3 DNA reads TGTGCCAGCAGCTTACGGCCAGCCCTGGGAGATACGCAGTATTTT. Translated: CASSLRPALGDTQYF.

V usage is TRBV7-8 and J usage is TRBJ2-5, with TRBD2 identical over 9 bases. Per the germline V gene, CDR1 is SGHVS and CDR2 is FQNEAQ. The CDR3 runs 14 residues. Trimming at V came to 5 bases and at J to 1 base, leaving 2 bases not matched to a gene. CDR3 DNA sequence: TGTGCCAGCAGCCAGACTAGCGGCCAAGAGACCCAGTACTTC. This sequence encodes CASSQTSGQETQYF.

V usage is TRBV30 and J usage is TRBJ1-5; TRBD1 matches at 7 bases. The CDR3 spans 13 residues. With 2 bases clipped from V and 7 bases from J, the junction kept 5 bases outside the gene matches. Germline V gene data show CDR1 as GTSNPN and CDR2 as SVGIG (reference sequence). The CDR3 loop reads CAWSQQGNQPQHF. The CDR3 region has the DNA TGTGCCTGGAGTCAACAGGGGAACCAGCCCCAGCATTTT.

This clone has a handful of counts. The CDR3 DNA reads TGTGCTAGGCCGGGAACCCAGCCCCAGCATTTT. This translates into CARPGTQPQHF. The rearrangement links TRBV30 to TRBJ1-5; D gene uncertain. Germline-derived CDR1 and CDR2 are GTSNPN and SVGIG (reference sequence). The CDR3 is 11 amino acids.

The gene calls are TRBV30 and TRBJ2-7; D might be TRBD1 (5 bases). In germline, CDR1 is GTSNPN, CDR2 SVGIG (reference sequence). V was clipped by 4 bases and J by 3 bases, with 13 bases between them. This CDR3 contains 13 residues. CDR3 protein: CAWKGRGYYEQYF. In DNA form, the CDR3 reads TGTGCCTGGAAGGGGCGCGGATACTACGAGCAGTACTTC.

J is TRBJ1-2 and V is TRBV30, with 7 nucleotides matching TRBD1. Germline V gene data show CDR1 as GTSNPN and CDR2 as SVGIG (reference sequence). Germline trimming cut 5 bases from V and 7 bases from J; bases unmatched to any gene: 16. This CDR3 spans 15 amino acids. CDR3 nucleotide sequence: TGTGCCTGGGGCCCCCCCGACAGGGATACGGTTGGCTACACCTTC. It encodes CAWGPPDRDTVGYTF.

The chain joins TRBV5-6 to TRBJ2-7; D is possibly TRBD1 (6 bases). Germline loops: CDR1 SGHDT, CDR2 YYEEEE. The germline V and J ends were trimmed by 3 bases and 1 base, with 11 bases remaining between them. The CDR3 covers 14 residues. As DNA, the CDR3 is TGTGCCAGCAGCTCCGGGACAAATTCCTACGAGCAGTACTTC. It encodes CASSSGTNSYEQYF.

The chain recombines TRBV5-1 with TRBJ2-3; a weak D match, TRBD1 (6 bases). Looked up from germline, CDR1 is SGHRS and CDR2 is YFSETQ. The CDR3 loop spans 16 amino acids. V lost 4 bases, J lost 0 bases, and 15 bases lay in between. CDR3 bases: TGCGCCAGCAGCCACCCGCGGACAGAGAGCACAGATACGCAGTATTTT. This translates into CASSHPRTESTDTQYF.

This clone has more than one count but fewer than ten. The J gene is TRBJ2-1, the V gene TRBV30; D is uncertain. This CDR3 has 13 residues. V lost 3 bases to trimming and J lost 6 bases, with 12 bases between them. Germline CDR1 reads GTSNPN; CDR2 reads SVGIG (reference sequence). The CDR3 coding sequence is TGTGCCTGGAGACGCCCAGGTCGCAATGAGCAGTTCTTC. Translation: CAWRRPGRNEQFF.

This chain joins TRBV29-1 and TRBJ1-4; D unclear. V lost 0 bases to trimming and J lost 7 bases, with 3 bases between them. There are 11 residues in the CDR3. Germline assignment: CDR1 SQVTM and CDR2 ANQGSEA. CDR3 in amino acids: CSVEDREKLFF. CDR3 DNA sequence: TGCAGCGTTGAAGATCGTGAAAAACTGTTTTTT.

The V call is TRBV6-6, the J call TRBJ2-1; TRBD1 or TRBD2 may be the D gene (6 bases each). Germline lookup yields CDR1 MNHNY and CDR2 SVGAGI (reference sequence). The CDR3 extends over 15 amino acids. Trimming cost V 6 bases and J 4 bases, with 16 bases left between them. CDR3 in amino acids: CASSLGGPRYNEQFF. In DNA form, the CDR3 reads TGTGCCAGCAGCCTGGGGGGCCCCAGATACAATGAGCAGTTCTTC.

This clone was detected a few times. This chain links TRBV7-2 with TRBJ2-5; D may be TRBD2 (5 bases). The germline gives CDR1 SGHTA, CDR2 FQGNSA. Between the trimmed V and J ends, which lost 1 base and 3 bases, there was a span of 6 bases. This CDR3 is 13 amino acids long. DNA for the CDR3: TGTGCCAGCAGCTTAGAGGAGGAAGAGACCCAGTACTTC. Translated, it gives CASSLEEEETQYF.

The chain carries TRBV27 and TRBJ2-7; possible D gene TRBD2, 5 bases. Trimming left V 8 bases short and J 3 bases short, with 14 bases between. Germline V gene lookup returns CDR1 MNHEY and CDR2 SMNVEV (reference sequence). The CDR3 length is 13 residues. The CDR3 reads CASGGSVNYEQYF. CDR3 sequence (DNA): TGTGCCAGCGGCGGGTCTGTGAACTACGAGCAGTACTTC.

The rearrangement links TRBV30 to TRBJ1-1, with D unresolved. Germline CDR1 and CDR2: GTSNPN and SVGIG (reference sequence). This CDR3 comprises 10 residues. Trimming took 8 bases from V and 11 from J, leaving 15 bases between them. CDR3 in DNA: TGTGCCGGACGATGGGGTAACGCTTTCTTT. This encodes CAGRWGNAFF.

This clone was seen a few times. The chain is built from TRBV4-1 and TRBJ1-5; no definite D call. The CDR3 is 15 amino acids. Per germline, CDR1 MGHRA and CDR2 YSYEKL. Trimming took off 4 bases at V and 0 bases at J, with 10 bases between the two ends. The CDR3 is CASSPLGSSNQPQHF. The CDR3 DNA is TGCGCCAGCAGCCCCCTCGGAAGTAGCAATCAGCCCCAGCATTTT.

The J gene is TRBJ2-7, the V gene TRBV23-1; weak D call: TRBD2 (5 bases). TRBV23-1 is classed as an ORF, of uncertain function. Trimming took off 6 bases at V and 1 base at J, with 10 bases between the two ends. The CDR3 extends over 13 amino acids. CDR3 amino acids: CASRRRTSYEQYF. DNA for the CDR3: TGCGCCAGCAGGAGACGGACTTCCTACGAGCAGTACTTC.